The rows below give T cell receptor beta chains drawn from one sample of a study of cytomegalovirus exposure and HLA in healthy donors. TCRdb keeps only in-frame clones here, not all; method: immunoSEQ multiplex PCR. This sample has some 190,000 clones; 81% occur once, and the top ten carry 1.5% to 2%. The sample was PBMCs. These receptors all stem from a man aged 18-30 years in good health and CMV-seronegative. CDR3s include the opening cysteine and the closing phenylalanine or tryptophan. A D gene is named only where the DNA matches it firmly. Clone size, where shown, is once, few, many, or a class for clones that have expanded.

clone_size j_call cdr3_length v_call d_call cdr3_aa cdr3_nt
- TRBJ2-1 13 TRBV29-1 - CSVIADSYNEQFF TGCAGCGTTATAGCGGACTCCTACAATGAGCAGTTCTTC
- TRBJ2-5 13 TRBV28 - CASSFVSVETQYF TGTGCCAGCAGTTTTGTTAGTGTAGAGACCCAGTACTTC
- TRBJ1-3 15 TRBV6-6 - CASSTQAGGGNTIYF TGTGCCAGCAGCACCCAGGCCGGTGGTGGAAACACCATATATTTT
- TRBJ2-5 16 TRBV18 TRBD2 CASSPARVGEGETQYF TGTGCCAGCTCACCAGCACGAGTTGGGGAGGGAGAGACCCAGTACTTC
once TRBJ2-3 16 TRBV10-3 - CAISEQVGASTDTQYF TGTGCCATCAGTGAGCAAGTAGGGGCTAGCACAGATACGCAGTATTTT
few TRBJ1-5 13 TRBV28 - CASGEGTRQPQHF TGTGCCAGCGGGGAGGGGACTAGACAGCCCCAGCATTTT
- TRBJ2-7 11 TRBV2 TRBD1 CASRQGALQYF TGTGCCAGTCGACAGGGGGCATTGCAGTACTTC
- TRBJ2-3 14 TRBV5-1 - CASSLDSSTDTQYF TGCGCCAGCAGCTTGGACTCGAGCACAGATACGCAGTATTTT
- TRBJ1-4 16 TRBV5-4 - CASSLDPRPQVEKLFF TGTGCCAGCAGCTTGGATCCAAGGCCTCAGGTGGAAAAACTGTTTTTT
- TRBJ2-5 13 TRBV10-3 TRBD1 CAIRGQGVETQYF TGTGCCATCAGAGGACAGGGTGTGGAGACCCAGTACTTC
- TRBJ2-1 17 TRBV4-2 TRBD2 CASSQDRGGRAYNEQFF TGTGCCAGCAGCCAAGATCGAGGCGGGAGGGCCTACAATGAGCAGTTCTTC
- TRBJ2-2 16 TRBV7-6 - CASSPTGKIDTGELFF TGTGCCAGCAGCCCGACGGGGAAGATAGACACCGGGGAGCTGTTTTTT
- TRBJ2-5 13 TRBV7-9 TRBD1 CASRTGTEGTQYF TGTGCCAGCAGAACCGGGACAGAGGGGACCCAGTACTTC
- TRBJ2-2 20 TRBV4-3 TRBD2 CASSQLNLGRGGFDTGELFF TGCGCCAGCAGCCAACTGAATTTAGGACGGGGGGGGTTCGACACCGGGGAGCTGTTTTTT
- TRBJ1-5 16 TRBV7-2 - CASSLAGSEGTQPQHF TGTGCCAGCAGCTTAGCGGGGTCGGAGGGGACTCAGCCCCAGCATTTT
- TRBJ2-7 14 TRBV28 TRBD2 CASNPPSGSYEQYF TGTGCCAGCAACCCCCCTAGCGGGTCCTACGAGCAGTACTTC
- TRBJ2-7 15 TRBV6-1 - CASSDNQGVFYEQYF TGTGCCAGCAGTGACAATCAGGGTGTATTCTACGAGCAGTACTTC
- TRBJ1-6 16 TRBV5-4 - CASSPLGGRGNSPLHF TGTGCCAGCAGCCCGCTGGGGGGGCGCGGGAATTCACCCCTCCACTTT
few TRBJ2-1 17 TRBV25-1 TRBD1 CASSGLRWQGAMNEQFF TGTGCCAGCAGTGGTTTAAGGTGGCAGGGGGCAATGAATGAGCAGTTCTTC
- TRBJ2-1 14 TRBV30 TRBD1 CAWSVGTGVNEQFF TGTGCCTGGAGTGTGGGGACAGGGGTCAATGAGCAGTTCTTC
few TRBJ2-7 16 TRBV13 - CASSRERQAPFYEQYF TGTGCCAGCTCTCGGGAAAGACAGGCCCCCTTCTACGAGCAGTACTTC
- TRBJ2-1 15 TRBV6-1 - CASTLTRGSYNEQFF TGTGCCAGCACCTTAACTAGAGGCTCCTACAATGAGCAGTTCTTC
- TRBJ1-3 14 TRBV6-6 TRBD1 CASSTPGGGNTIYF TGTGCCAGCAGTACACCAGGGGGCGGAAACACCATATATTTT
- TRBJ2-7 14 TRBV21-1 - CASSGPGVSYEQYF TGTGCCAGCAGCGGTCCAGGGGTGTCCTACGAGCAGTACTTC
- TRBJ2-1 16 TRBV9 TRBD2 CASSVDLTGGRNEQFF TGTGCCAGCAGCGTAGACTTGACGGGGGGGCGTAATGAGCAGTTCTTC
- TRBJ2-5 16 TRBV11-2 TRBD2 CASSDHPSGAKETQYF TGTGCCAGCAGCGACCACCCAAGCGGGGCAAAAGAGACCCAGTACTTC
- TRBJ2-2 11 TRBV11-2 - CASKTAGELFF TGTGCCAGCAAAACAGCCGGGGAGCTGTTTTTT
- TRBJ1-1 11 TRBV6-6 - CASSSNTEAFF TGTGCCAGCAGTTCTAACACTGAAGCTTTCTTT
- TRBJ2-7 15 TRBV7-7 TRBD2 CASSRTSGSLDEQYF TGTGCTAGCAGCAGGACTAGCGGGAGTCTGGACGAGCAGTACTTC
few TRBJ2-2 15 TRBV4-3 TRBD1 CASSPGTGYSGELFF TGCGCCAGCAGCCCCGGGACAGGTTACTCCGGGGAGCTGTTTTTT
- TRBJ1-1 18 TRBV19 TRBD1 CASSAYSATGQGRTEAFF TGTGCCAGTAGTGCATACAGTGCCACAGGACAGGGTCGTACTGAAGCTTTCTTT
- TRBJ1-1 12 TRBV18 TRBD1 CASSIQGKEAFF TGTGCCAGCTCAATACAGGGGAAAGAAGCTTTCTTT
- TRBJ1-1 18 TRBV11-2 - CASSLVAGATRFSTEAFF TGTGCCAGCAGCTTAGTGGCAGGGGCGACCAGATTTAGCACTGAAGCTTTCTTT
- TRBJ1-5 14 TRBV10-3 - CAISESTEYQPQHF TGTGCCATCAGTGAGTCGACAGAATATCAGCCCCAGCATTTT
- TRBJ2-7 15 TRBV7-8 - CASSLTEEITYEQYF TGTGCCAGCAGCTTAACCGAGGAAATTACCTACGAGCAGTACTTC
- TRBJ1-1 15 TRBV5-1 TRBD1 CASSTRQGAMGEAFF TGCGCCAGCAGCACCCGACAGGGGGCTATGGGTGAAGCTTTCTTT
- TRBJ2-3 16 TRBV10-3 TRBD1 CAISGDRGLATDTQYF TGTGCCATCAGTGGAGACAGGGGGCTTGCCACAGATACGCAGTATTTT